The 6 T cell receptor beta chains presented below share a single source sample, sequenced in a study of metastatic and nonmetastatic thyroid tumors. All patients reached thyroid surgery having received no treatment beforehand. TCRdb re-clonotyped the PCR reads through MiXCR. This table holds tens of thousands of clones, around 9.9% found once. Sequenced sample: blood. The receptors derive from a female donor with papillary thyroid cancer or a benign thyroid nodule (not recorded which). Some clones in this sample may be carry-over from other donors' samples.

In its sample, this clone was seen many times. The chain combines TRBV2 with TRBJ2-1, with 14 bases identical to TRBD2. Germline CDR1 reads SNHLY; CDR2 reads FYNNEI. The V and J ends lost 0 bases and 2 bases, in that order; junction bases with no gene match: 3. The CDR3 contains 18 residues. CDR3 loop: CASSEAGTSGRTYNEQFF. DNA for the CDR3: TGTGCCAGCAGTGAAGCGGGGACTAGCGGGAGAACCTACAATGAGCAGTTCTTC.

Many counts were recorded for this clone. The V gene is TRBV3-1, the J gene TRBJ1-4, with no clear D. V was trimmed by 0 bases and J by 8 bases, leaving 19 bases between them. Germline CDR1 is LGHDT and CDR2 is YNNKEL (reference sequence). The CDR3 runs 17 residues. The CDR3 nucleotides are TGTGCCAGCAGCCAAGATCACTCGGTGCAGGTGGAAGAAAAACTGTTTTTT. Translated, it gives CASSQDHSVQVEEKLFF.

The table lists this clone with many counts. J is TRBJ2-7 and V is TRBV20-1, with 14 bases aligning to TRBD2. The germline CDR1 and CDR2 sequences are DFQATT and SNEGSKA (reference sequence). The CDR3 is 15 amino acids. The CDR3 bases are TGCGGCCACGGGAGACTAGCGGGAGGGGCCTACGAGCAGTACTTC. This translates into CGHGRLAGGAYEQYF.

This clone was seen more than once but under ten times. This sequence joins TRBV27 and TRBJ2-3; D unresolved. The germline V gene encodes CDR1 MNHEY and CDR2 SMNVEV (reference sequence). The CDR3 extends over 16 amino acids. V shed 5 bases and J shed 4 bases, with 19 bases lying between them. The CDR3 bases are TGTGCCAGCAGTCCGCTCGGCGTGATGGGTCCAGATACGCAGTATTTT. Translated: CASSPLGVMGPDTQYF.

As for this clone: A much larger clone lies a single base off, so this may be a read error. The chain employs TRBV4-2 and TRBJ2-1; D remains unclear. The germline CDR1 and CDR2 sequences are LGHNA and YNFKEQ. The CDR3 length is 14 residues. The CDR3 here is CASSQGMSFGEHFF. CDR3 sequence (DNA): TGTGCCAGCAGCCAAGGAATGAGTTTCGGTGAGCATTTCTTC.

This clone came up many times. The rearrangement links TRBV14 to TRBJ2-6; the D call may be TRBD1 or TRBD2 (6 bases each). V lost 8 bases, J lost 13 bases, and 21 bases lay in between. From germline, CDR1 is SGHDN and CDR2 FVKESK. The CDR3 covers 14 residues. CDR3 DNA sequence: TGTGCCAGCCAAAAGAACCAGGGGACTCAAGTCCTGACTTTC. This translates into CASQKNQGTQVLTF. The full variable domain, rest sourced from reference TRBV14 and TRBJ2-6, is EAGVTQFPSHSVIEKGQTVTLRCDPISGHDNLYWYRRVMGKEIKFLLHFVKESKQDESGMPNNRFLAERTGGTYSTLKVQPAELEDSGVYFCASQKNQGTQVLTFGAGSRLTVL.